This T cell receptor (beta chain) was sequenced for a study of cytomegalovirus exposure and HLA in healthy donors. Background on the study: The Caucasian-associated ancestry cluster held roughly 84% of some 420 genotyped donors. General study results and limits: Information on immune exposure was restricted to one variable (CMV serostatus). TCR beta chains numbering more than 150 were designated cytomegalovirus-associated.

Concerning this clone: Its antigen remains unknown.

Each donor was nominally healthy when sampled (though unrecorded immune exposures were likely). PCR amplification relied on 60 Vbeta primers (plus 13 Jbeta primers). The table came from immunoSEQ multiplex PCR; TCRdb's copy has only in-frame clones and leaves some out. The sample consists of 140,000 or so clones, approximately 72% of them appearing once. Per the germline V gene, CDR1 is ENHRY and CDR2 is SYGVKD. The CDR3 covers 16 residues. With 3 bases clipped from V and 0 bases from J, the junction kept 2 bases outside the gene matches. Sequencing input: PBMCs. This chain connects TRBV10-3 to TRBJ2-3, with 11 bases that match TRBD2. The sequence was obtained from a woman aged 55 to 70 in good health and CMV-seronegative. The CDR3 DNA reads TGTGCCATCAGTGACCTAGCGGGAGGTAGCACAGATACGCAGTATTTT. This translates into CAISDLAGGSTDTQYF.